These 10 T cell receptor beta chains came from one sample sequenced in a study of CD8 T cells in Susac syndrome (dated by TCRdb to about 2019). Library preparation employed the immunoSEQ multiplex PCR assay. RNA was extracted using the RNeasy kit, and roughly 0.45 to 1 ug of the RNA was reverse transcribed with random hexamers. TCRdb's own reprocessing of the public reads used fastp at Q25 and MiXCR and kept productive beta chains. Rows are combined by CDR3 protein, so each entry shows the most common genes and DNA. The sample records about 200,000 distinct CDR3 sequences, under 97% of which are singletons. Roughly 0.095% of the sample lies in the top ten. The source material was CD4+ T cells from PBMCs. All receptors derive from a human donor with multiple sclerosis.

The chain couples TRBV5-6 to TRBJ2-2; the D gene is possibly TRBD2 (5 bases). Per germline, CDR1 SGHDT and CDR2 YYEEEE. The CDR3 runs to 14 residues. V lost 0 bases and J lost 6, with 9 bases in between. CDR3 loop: CASSLGSAAGELFF. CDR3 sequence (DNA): TGTGCCAGCAGCTTGGGTTCAGCGGCCGGGGAGCTGTTTTTT.

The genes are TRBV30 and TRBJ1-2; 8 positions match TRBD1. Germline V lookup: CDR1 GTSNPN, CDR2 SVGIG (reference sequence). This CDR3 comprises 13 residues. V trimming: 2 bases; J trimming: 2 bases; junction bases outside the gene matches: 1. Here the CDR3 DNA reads TGTGCCTGGAGTCGGACAGGGAACTATGGCTACACCTTC. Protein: CAWSRTGNYGYTF. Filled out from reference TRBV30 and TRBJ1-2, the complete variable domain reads SQTIHQWPATLVQPVGSPLSLECTVEGTSNPNLYWYRQAAGRGLQLLFYSVGIGQISSEVPQNLSASRPQDRQFILSSKKLLLSDSGFYLCAWSRTGNYGYTFGSGTRLTVV.

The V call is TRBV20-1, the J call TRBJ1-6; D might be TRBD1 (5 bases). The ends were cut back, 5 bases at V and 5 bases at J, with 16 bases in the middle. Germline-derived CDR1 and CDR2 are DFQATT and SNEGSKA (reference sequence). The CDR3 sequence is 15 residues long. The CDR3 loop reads CSASDGHANNSPLHF. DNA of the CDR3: TGCAGTGCTTCCGACGGACATGCGAATAATTCACCCCTCCACTTT.

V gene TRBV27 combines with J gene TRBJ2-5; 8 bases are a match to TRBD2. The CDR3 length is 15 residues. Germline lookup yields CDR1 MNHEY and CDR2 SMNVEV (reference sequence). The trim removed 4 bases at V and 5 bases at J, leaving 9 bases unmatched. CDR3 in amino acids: CASSSSGTRDETQYF. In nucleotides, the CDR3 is TGTGCCAGCAGTTCGTCCGGGACTAGGGACGAGACCCAGTACTTC.

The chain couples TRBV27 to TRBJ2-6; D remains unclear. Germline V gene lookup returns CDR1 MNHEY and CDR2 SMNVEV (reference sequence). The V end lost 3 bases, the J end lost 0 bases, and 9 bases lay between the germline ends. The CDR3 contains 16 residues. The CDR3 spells CASSFGSISGANVLTF. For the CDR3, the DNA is TGTGCCAGCAGTTTCGGGTCAATCTCTGGGGCCAACGTCCTGACTTTC.

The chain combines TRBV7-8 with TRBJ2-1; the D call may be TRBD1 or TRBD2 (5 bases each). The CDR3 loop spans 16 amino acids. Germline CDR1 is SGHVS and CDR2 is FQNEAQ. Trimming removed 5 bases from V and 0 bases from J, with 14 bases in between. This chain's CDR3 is CASSARGRSSYNEQFF. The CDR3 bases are TGTGCCAGCAGCGCCCGGGGACGGTCCTCCTACAATGAGCAGTTCTTC.

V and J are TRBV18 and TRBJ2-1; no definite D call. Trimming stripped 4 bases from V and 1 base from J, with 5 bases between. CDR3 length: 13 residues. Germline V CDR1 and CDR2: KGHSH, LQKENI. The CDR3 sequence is CASSLQSYNEQFF. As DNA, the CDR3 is TGTGCCAGCTCACTCCAATCCTACAATGAGCAGTTCTTC.

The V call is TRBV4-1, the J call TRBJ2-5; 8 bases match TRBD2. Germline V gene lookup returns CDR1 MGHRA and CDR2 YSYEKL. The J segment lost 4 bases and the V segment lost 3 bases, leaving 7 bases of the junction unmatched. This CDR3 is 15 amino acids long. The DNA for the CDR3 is TGCGCCAGCAGCCAGGGACTAGACTGGGGAGAGACCCAGTACTTC. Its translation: CASSQGLDWGETQYF.

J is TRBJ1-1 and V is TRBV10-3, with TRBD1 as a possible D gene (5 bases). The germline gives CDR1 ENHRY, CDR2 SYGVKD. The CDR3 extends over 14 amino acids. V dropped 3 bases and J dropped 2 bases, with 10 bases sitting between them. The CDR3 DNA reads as TGTGCCATCAGTGAAGGGACCAGAAACACTGAAGCTTTCTTT. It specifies CAISEGTRNTEAFF.

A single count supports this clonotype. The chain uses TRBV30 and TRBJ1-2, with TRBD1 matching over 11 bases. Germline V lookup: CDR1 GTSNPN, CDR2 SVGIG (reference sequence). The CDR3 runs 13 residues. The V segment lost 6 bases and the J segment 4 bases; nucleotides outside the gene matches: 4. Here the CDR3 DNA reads TGTGCCTGCCCGGGACAGGGGGTCTATGGCTACACCTTC. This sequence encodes CACPGQGVYGYTF.